These T cell receptor beta chains were read from a single sample in a study of blood T cell repertoires in COVID-19. Clones were sequenced by immunoSEQ multiplex PCR, and TCRdb holds only the in-frame ones, with some missing. Among about 140,000 clones listed, 75% to 90% were seen once. The sample consisted of peripheral blood. These receptors were collected from a woman in her sixties with active COVID-19. Each CDR3 is given with its conserved first and last residue. The order of the fields is J gene, clone size, D gene, V gene, CDR3 protein, CDR3 DNA. D genes are given only for firm matches. Clone size is stated in some rows and not others, as once, few, many or a class when expanded.

>TRBJ2-1|.|.|TRBV21-1
CASSKAEPITSGRDNEQFF
TGTGCCAGCAGCAAAGCGGAGCCCATCACTAGCGGGAGAGACAATGAGCAGTTCTTC
>TRBJ2-2|.|.|TRBV5-5
CASSLSGNTGELFF
TGTGCCAGCAGCTTGAGCGGGAACACCGGGGAGCTGTTTTTT
>TRBJ2-1|.|.|TRBV5-1
CASSLGLLGLNEQFF
TGCGCCAGCAGCTTGGGTCTACTAGGGCTCAATGAGCAGTTCTTC
>TRBJ2-1|few|TRBD2|TRBV4-3
CASSSGLVGNEQFF
TGCGCCAGCAGCTCAGGACTAGTGGGTAATGAGCAGTTCTTC
>TRBJ2-1|.|TRBD1|TRBV7-2
CASSPVPGQGGQSVGQFF
TGTGCCAGCAGCCCAGTCCCGGGACAGGGAGGTCAATCCGTCGGGCAGTTCTTC
>TRBJ2-1|.|.|TRBV3-1/TRBV3-2
CASSPPVAGYNEQFF
TGTGCCAGCAGCCCCCCAGTGGCGGGGTACAATGAGCAGTTCTTC
>TRBJ2-7|.|.|TRBV21-1
CASSKGPGTGDGVPKLAYEQYF
TGTGCCAGCAGCAAAGGCCCCGGGACAGGGGATGGGGTTCCCAAGCTTGCCTACGAGCAGTACTTC
>TRBJ2-7|.|TRBD2|TRBV2
CASLESGGTYEQYF
TGTGCCAGTCTAGAGAGCGGGGGGACCTACGAGCAGTACTTC
>TRBJ2-2|few|.|TRBV28
CASSQPGQFQSGELFF
TGTGCCAGCAGCCAGCCGGGACAATTTCAATCGGGGGAGCTGTTTTTT
>TRBJ2-7|.|.|TRBV19
CASSWTGRSHEQYF
TGTGCCAGTAGCTGGACGGGGAGATCCCACGAGCAGTACTTC
>TRBJ1-2|.|.|TRBV18
CASSPRGGNGYTF
TGTGCCAGCTCACCACGGGGGGGGAATGGCTACACCTTC
>TRBJ2-3|.|TRBD2|TRBV9
CASSPWGTSGTDTQYF
TGTGCCAGCAGCCCCTGGGGGACTAGCGGCACAGATACGCAGTATTTT
>TRBJ2-1|.|.|TRBV25-1
CASSDDSGTSSYNEQFF
TGTGCCAGCAGTGATGATAGCGGAACAAGCTCCTACAATGAGCAGTTCTTC
>TRBJ2-7|.|TRBD2|TRBV20-1
CSASALQRDLAYEQYF
TGCAGTGCTAGTGCCTTACAGCGGGACCTGGCCTACGAGCAGTACTTC
>TRBJ2-1|.|.|TRBV11-1
CASRRRDTTHNEQFF
TGTGCCAGCAGACGCCGGGACACGACTCACAATGAGCAGTTCTTC
>TRBJ1-1|once|.|TRBV28
CASNTGSIEAFF
TGTGCCAGCAATACAGGGTCTATTGAAGCTTTCTTT
>TRBJ2-2|.|.|TRBV24-1
CATSDALAITGELFF
TGTGCCACCAGTGATGCTTTAGCAATAACCGGGGAGCTGTTTTTT
>TRBJ2-3|.|TRBD1|TRBV5-4
CASSLGQGVGDTQYF
TGTGCCAGCAGCTTGGGACAGGGTGTAGGAGATACGCAGTATTTT
>TRBJ2-3|.|.|TRBV4-2
CASSQGVGGRGGTDTQYF
TGTGCCAGCAGCCAAGGAGTTGGTGGGAGAGGCGGCACAGATACGCAGTATTTT
>TRBJ1-4|.|TRBD1|TRBV2
CASTRADRGRRNEKLFF
TGTGCCAGCACCCGAGCGGACAGGGGGCGCCGGAATGAAAAACTGTTTTTT
>TRBJ2-1|.|.|TRBV9
CASSPQGGGYSYNEQFF
TGTGCCAGCAGCCCCCAAGGCGGAGGCTACTCCTACAATGAGCAGTTCTTC
>TRBJ2-3|.|.|TRBV2
CASSPGLSKDF
TGTGCCAGCAGCCCCGGACTAAGTAAAGATTTT
>TRBJ2-7|.|TRBD2|TRBV27
CASSSRTSGPYEQYF
TGTGCCAGCAGTTCAAGGACTAGCGGACCATACGAGCAGTACTTC
>TRBJ2-7|.|.|TRBV4-3
CASSPFRGYYEQYF
TGCGCCAGCAGCCCCTTTCGGGGGTATTACGAGCAGTACTTC
>TRBJ1-1|.|.|TRBV18
CASSYRSVNTEAFF
TGTGCCAGCTCATACAGATCGGTGAACACTGAAGCTTTCTTT
>TRBJ2-7|.|TRBD1|TRBV7-2
CASSFRQGTYEQYF
TGTGCCAGCAGCTTTCGACAGGGTACCTACGAGCAGTACTTC
>TRBJ2-1|.|TRBD1|TRBV19
CASRDHPGTGGAVEQFF
TGTGCCAGTAGGGACCACCCCGGGACAGGGGGCGCGGTAGAGCAGTTCTTC
>TRBJ1-1|.|TRBD1|TRBV10-3
CAISGQGGVEAFF
TGTGCCATCAGTGGACAGGGAGGAGTTGAAGCTTTCTTT
>TRBJ2-7|.|TRBD2|TRBV19
CASSIDEASGEEEQYF
TGTGCCAGTAGTATAGATGAGGCTAGCGGAGAAGAGGAGCAGTACTTC
>TRBJ1-1|.|.|TRBV6-2/TRBV6-3
CASSFLNPPGVNTEAFF
TGTGCCAGCAGCTTTCTCAACCCTCCGGGAGTGAACACTGAAGCTTTCTTT
>TRBJ1-1|once|.|TRBV19
CASILRGGTEAFF
TGTGCCAGTATCCTCAGGGGCGGCACTGAAGCTTTCTTT
>TRBJ2-7|.|TRBD1|TRBV7-3
CASSPGTGGAQYF
TGTGCCAGCAGCCCCGGGACAGGGGGCGCGCAGTACTTC
>TRBJ2-2|once|TRBD2|TRBV3-1/TRBV3-2
CASSQDVASGSTGELFF
TGTGCCAGCAGCCAAGATGTAGCTAGCGGGAGCACCGGGGAGCTGTTTTTT
>TRBJ2-3|.|.|TRBV20-1
CSATPHFLQYF
TGCAGTGCTACACCGCACTTCCTGCAGTATTTT
>TRBJ1-2|.|.|TRBV10-3
CAISESTYRSANLGDGYTF
TGTGCCATCAGTGAGTCGACTTACAGATCGGCCAACCTCGGGGATGGCTACACCTTC
>TRBJ1-6|.|.|TRBV6-6
CASSYEQGPSSPLHF
TGTGCCAGCAGTTACGAACAGGGACCTAGTTCACCCCTCCACTTT
>TRBJ1-3|.|.|TRBV28
CASRRTAGNTIYF
TGTGCCAGCCGGAGGACAGCTGGAAACACCATATATTTT
>TRBJ1-5|.|.|TRBV19
CASSMWEGSQPQHF
TGTGCCAGTAGTATGTGGGAGGGGAGTCAGCCCCAGCATTTT
>TRBJ2-7|.|TRBD1|TRBV18
CASSPRQGDYEQYF
TGTGCCAGCTCACCAAGACAGGGGGACTACGAGCAGTACTTC
>TRBJ2-1|.|.|TRBV23-1
CASRGWGLRCNEQFF
TGCGCCAGCAGAGGTTGGGGCCTCCGCTGCAATGAGCAGTTCTTC
>TRBJ1-1|.|TRBD1|TRBV18
CASSRASGGVNTEAFF
TGTGCCAGCTCGCGTGCGTCAGGGGGCGTGAACACTGAAGCTTTCTTT
>TRBJ2-3|.|TRBD2|TRBV5-4
CASSRSGTSSDTQYF
TGTGCCAGCAGCAGGAGTGGGACTAGTTCAGATACGCAGTATTTT
>TRBJ2-1|few|.|TRBV3-1/TRBV3-2
CASSQNTSPEQFF
TGTGCCAGCAGCCAAAACACTAGTCCTGAGCAGTTCTTC
>TRBJ2-3|.|.|TRBV7-2
CASSLAGGGRTDTQYF
TGTGCCAGCAGCTTAGCGGGAGGGGGGAGGACAGATACGCAGTATTTT
>TRBJ1-1|.|.|TRBV30
CAWEYREGTEAFF
TGTGCCTGGGAGTACAGGGAGGGCACTGAAGCTTTCTTT
>TRBJ2-1|.|.|TRBV13
CASSLSNPRVSTFF
TGTGCCAGCAGCTTATCCAACCCCCGGGTCTCTACCTTCTTC
>TRBJ2-5|few|.|TRBV4-2
CASSQDRGGDGETQYF
TGTGCCAGCAGCCAAGATCGTGGCGGAGACGGAGAGACCCAGTACTTC
>TRBJ2-5|.|.|TRBV21-1
CASSTMAGLAGVGETQYF
TGTGCCAGCAGCACAATGGCCGGCCTAGCGGGAGTGGGGGAGACCCAGTACTTC